Included here is one T cell receptor beta chain sequence, with context. This clonotype has more than one count but fewer than ten. What antigen it recognizes has not been identified. Within one base of it there is no much larger clone, and no base qualities were kept. This sample is part of a study of human T cells and chemical hapten exposure (dated by TCRdb to 2020 to 2022). Describing the broader study: For sensitization, 2% DPC in acetone was applied to a roughly 2 cm by roughly 2 cm area of upper inner arm skin. Throughout the approximately 24-week study period, patients were also given weekly therapeutic DPC doses on the scalp. Patch tests used Finn chambers with 0.01% DPC on the upper back, scored after 6 days by International Contact Dermatitis Research Group standards. Alopecia areata with under or over 50% scalp involvement, alopecia totalis and alopecia universalis were represented in the patient cohort, which was mostly female. Libraries were combined into a pool for sequencing, and differences in TCR yield between samples came mainly from small differences in library volumes within the pool. The study tracked peripheral blood TCR repertoire changes in vivo during primary and secondary sensitization to the hapten diphenylcyclopropenone (DPC) in alopecia patients. Patient blood was sampled pre-sensitization (week 0) and at 2, 6 and about 24 weeks after DPC sensitization. For TCR sequencing, blood came from 25 to 35 alopecia patients at anywhere from one to four time points (pre-sensitization, 2, 6 and 24 weeks). The investigation overall reported the following: Because all patients had alopecia, a presumed autoimmune disease, the immune response of the patients might differ from that of healthy individuals. Repeated subsampling changed both the strength of the expansion versus patch-test correlation and the threshold at which the correlation became significant. A positive correlation was found between the number of PT1 expanded TCRs and patch test score, with significance reached at thresholds 8, 16 and 32 but not 4. Expanded TCRs formed significantly more large CDR3 similarity clusters than pre-sensitization or healthy control sets, consistent with antigen-driven responses. DPC sensitization did not change the number of TCRs with a frequency above 1 in 1000, and there was no evidence of changes in global repertoire structure.

Unmatched junction bases come to 9, with V trimmed by 10 bases and J by 8 bases. The germline V gene specifies MNHEY as CDR1 and SVGEGT as CDR2. Taken from cysteine to phenylalanine, the CDR3 has 13 residues. The entry retains the CDR3 DNA only, 39 bases that are in frame from base 1. The label giving this sample's time point can be read as: patch test 2, 6 weeks after DPC sensitization. The treatment or condition label, read with the paper, signifies: therapeutic diphenylcyclopropenone sensitization with weekly scalp DPC. Blood at each patch-test visit was drawn before the patch test was applied. Patients were considered eligible if aged 18 to 70, diagnosed with alopecia and deemed suitable for DPC therapy, and patients were excluded if pregnant. Total RNA was extracted from unfractionated whole blood collected in Tempus Blood RNA tubes. The library was generated by RACE. The sequencer was a NextSeq 500. During library preparation, unique molecular identifiers were attached to individual cDNA molecules so that TCRs could be counted in a quantitative, reproducible way. Each blood RNA sample was used to sequence both TCR alpha and TCR beta chains. The authors' analysis ran thus. The median number of TCRs per sample was 95,638, ranging from roughly 20,000 to 690,600. V, J and CDR3 annotation of the TCR reads was carried out using the Decombinator software suite. For the PS versus PT1 abundance plots, all samples were subsampled to the same number of TCRs (28,000). Expanded TCRs were defined as absent before sensitization and observed at least eight times at the 2-week time point. TCRdb applied fastp at Q25 and MiXCR to the public reads, then kept only in-frame beta chains. Each entry merges the rows of one CDR3 protein and shows their most common DNA and genes. The V and J calls, along with clone size, are taken from TCRdb and not from the paper's own processing. The sample table lists roughly 120,000 distinct CDR3 sequences, roughly a tenth of them with a count of one. The ten biggest clones cover approximately 3% of the sample.

The chain is assembled from TRBV6-2 or TRBV6-3 and TRBJ2-1; 9 bases in between match TRBD2. Sequenced here: whole blood, sampled in connection with sensitization to the hapten diphenylcyclopropenone (DPC). This sequence was found in a woman in her forties with alopecia areata. Some clones in this sample may be carry-over from other donors' samples. The nucleotides read TGTGCCACCGGGACTAGCCATCTGTATGAGCAGTTCTTC. It codes for CATGTSHLYEQFF.